This T cell receptor (beta chain) was observed in a study of blood T cell repertoires in COVID-19. Here immunoSEQ multiplex PCR was the method, and the copy in TCRdb shows in-frame clones only, minus some. The repertoire holds 65,000 to 70,000 clones, with more than 85% as singletons. V was trimmed by 1 base and J by 0 bases, leaving 13 bases between them. The V gene's germline CDR1 is SGHTS and CDR2 YDEGEE. The CDR3 runs 17 residues. The receptor was derived from a human donor with active COVID-19. The donor label of this sample is uncertain. The J gene is TRBJ2-2, the V gene TRBV5-8, with D uncertain. The source material was peripheral blood. The CDR3 DNA reads as TGTGCCAGCAGCTTGCGGGTACTAACCTCGAACACCGGGGAGCTGTTTTTT. Amino acid sequence: CASSLRVLTSNTGELFF.